This T cell receptor beta chain was retrieved from a study of shared clonotypes between healthy human individuals. Overall study: Each donor's CD8 memory used one plate, CD8 naive two, each CD4 subset three. Regarding the study as a whole: Rarefaction exposed incomplete sorted-subset sequencing despite large depth.

As for this clone: Its antigen is unidentified.

The CDR3 length is 12 residues. TCRdb keeps only in-frame clones here, not all; method: immunoSEQ multiplex PCR. The top ten clones hold roughly 0.45% of a sample with 1.5 million to 1.9 million clones, 95% to 99% of them seen once. The clonotype was recovered from a man aged 30 to 39 in good health. Sequenced sample: naive CD4+ T cells sorted from blood. This sample's subset: CD45RA+ positively selected. The rearrangement joins TRBV21-1 to TRBJ2-1; the D call in the table, TRBD1, was not verified against the DNA. TRBV21-1 is annotated as a pseudogene. The CDR3: CASPKTYNEQFF. The CDR3 nucleotides are TGTGCCAGCCCCAAGACATACAATGAGCAGTTCTTC.